This T cell receptor (beta chain) was identified during a study of T cell repertoires in aging, cancer and after chemotherapy. Rearranged V-D-J TRB sequences were amplified with a mixed TRB-A/B primer pool. TCRdb reprocessed the multiplex PCR reads via MiXCR and lists one record per CDR3 protein. This sample has several thousand distinct CDR3 sequences, with roughly 40% found just once. Peripheral blood genomic DNA, not sorted cells or RNA, was the template. Comment on this clonotype: The final CDR3 position lacks the conserved phenylalanine or tryptophan, pointing to a likely read error. The DNA is left out, because the CDR3 cannot be placed on it with certainty; the CDR3 is given as TCRdb lists it.

Material: blood. This sequence was found in a human donor with a blood cancer.

The CDR3 is CASSLVAG. The V and J genes are TRBV5-4 and TRBJ2-7; TRBD2 reflects the table's D call only, with no check against the DNA. Per the germline V gene, CDR1 is SGHNT and CDR2 is YYREEE (reference sequence). The CDR3 spans 8 residues, counting both ends.